The 10 T cell receptor beta chains below were found in one sample sequenced in a study of blood T cell repertoires in COVID-19. Generated by immunoSEQ multiplex PCR, the TCRdb table keeps only in-frame clones and is missing some. The data show 50,000 to 60,000 clones, 84% seen once. Sample: peripheral blood. Every receptor here comes from an older man with COVID-19, enrolled during active disease.

The chain links TRBV24-1 to TRBJ2-7; the match to TRBD1 covers 9 bases. There are 19 residues in the CDR3. The germline CDR1 and CDR2 sequences are KGHDR and SFDVKD. Trimming cost V 1 base and J 2 bases; bases outside gene matches: 14. The CDR3 DNA reads TGTGCCACCAGTGATTTAGTTCGGACAGGGGTTTGGGGCCCCTACGAGCAGTACGTC. Protein product: CATSDLVRTGVWGPYEQYV.

The chain carries TRBV7-2 and TRBJ1-6; 8 nucleotides match TRBD1. Germline CDR1 SGHTA, CDR2 FQGNSA. This CDR3 contains 16 residues. J lost 9 bases, V lost 2 bases, and 9 bases had no gene match. Here the CDR3 reads CASSLWAGGIGSPLHF. The CDR3, as DNA: TGTGCCAGCAGCTTATGGGCAGGGGGCATAGGTTCACCCCTCCACTTT.

The CDR3: CASSPRASGADTQYF. In DNA form, the CDR3 reads TGTGCCAGCAGCCCTAGGGCGAGCGGGGCAGATACGCAGTATTTT. The V call is TRBV7-2, the J call TRBJ2-3; 7 bases map to TRBD2. Germline V lookup: CDR1 SGHTA, CDR2 FQGNSA. The CDR3 extends over 15 amino acids. Germline trimming cut 5 bases from V and 4 bases from J; bases unmatched to any gene: 9.

About this clone: Distinct nucleotide sequences in the sample also encode this CDR3. The CDR3 DNA follows: TGCGCCAGCGATGGAAATAGCGGGGGGGCGGGGGAGACCCAGTACTTC. As protein: CASDGNSGGAGETQYF. V usage is TRBV10-2 and J usage is TRBJ2-5; the match to TRBD2 covers 11 bases. The V gene's germline CDR1 is WSHSY and CDR2 SAAADI. V was pared by 8 bases and J by 5 bases, with 13 bases of the junction left unmatched. CDR3 length: 16 residues.

The chain employs TRBV10-3 and TRBJ2-7; 8 bases line up with TRBD1. V was pared by 7 bases and J by 0 bases, with 5 bases of the junction left unmatched. The germline V gene has CDR1 ENHRY and CDR2 SYGVKD. The CDR3 contains 14 residues. The CDR3 here is CAIKRTGSSYEQYF. For the CDR3, the DNA is TGTGCCATCAAGAGGACAGGGAGCTCCTACGAGCAGTACTTC.

The chain is built from TRBV6-5 and TRBJ2-1; 10 bases match TRBD2. Germline CDR1 MNHEY, CDR2 SVGAGI. The CDR3 totals 16 residues. V lost 4 bases, J lost 10 bases, and 13 bases stayed unmatched. In DNA form, the CDR3 reads TGTGCCAGCAGTTCCGAGCGGGGGGGCCTATCACGGGAGCAGTTCTTC. It yields the protein CASSSERGGLSREQFF.

This clone was recorded a few times. This chain connects TRBV7-2 to TRBJ2-7; possibly TRBD1 for D (6 bases). V lost 7 bases, J lost 5 bases, and 21 bases lay in between. CDR3 length: 15 amino acids. Germline V lookup: CDR1 SGHTA, CDR2 FQGNSA. The CDR3 protein is CASTYRRHEGDEQYF. Here the CDR3 DNA reads TGTGCCAGCACTTACCGCAGGCATGAGGGGGACGAGCAGTACTTC.

This chain connects TRBV5-1 to TRBJ2-5, with D maybe TRBD1 (5 bases). Germline-derived CDR1 and CDR2 are SGHRS and YFSETQ. V was cut by 3 bases and J by 7 bases, with 19 bases left in between. This CDR3 is built from 15 residues. CDR3: CASSSSIQEPGTQYF. CDR3 nucleotides: TGCGCCAGCAGCTCCAGTATACAGGAGCCGGGGACCCAGTACTTC.

This rearrangement joins TRBV12-3 or TRBV12-4 to TRBJ1-5; no clear D. This CDR3 spans 12 amino acids. V lost 5 bases and J lost 5, with 7 bases in between. CDR3 bases: TGTGCCAGCAGTCCAGACTATCAGCCCCAGCATTTT. Amino acids: CASSPDYQPQHF.

The chain links TRBV4-3 to TRBJ1-2; D is possibly TRBD1 (5 bases). CDR1 is LGHNA and CDR2 is YSLEER in the germline V gene. Between the trimmed V and J ends, which lost 1 base and 3 bases, there was a span of 9 bases. This CDR3 comprises 14 residues. DNA of the CDR3: TGCGCCAGCAGCCAAGGCGGGGCCGACTATGGCTACACCTTC. Protein product: CASSQGGADYGYTF.